What follows describes a single TCR beta chain. Each participant's cohort was designated according to participant-reported clinical history. Either two negative PCRs, clearance, or symptom resolution qualified Cohort 3 donors as recovered. The record originates from a study of blood T cell repertoires in COVID-19. The germline V and J ends were trimmed by 7 bases and 4 bases, with 18 bases remaining between them. Germline V gene sequence: CDR1 SGHDT, CDR2 YYEEEE. The CDR3 totals 15 residues. Under the authors' procedure: Counts of nucleated cells, estimated from reference gene primer amplification, were obtained. Clones were sequenced by immunoSEQ multiplex PCR, and TCRdb holds only the in-frame ones, with some missing. V and J calls and clone size come straight from that table; D and trimming were deduced from the DNA. Here the sample spans around 370,000 clones, approximately 90% being singletons.

The receptor was isolated from a woman under 30 who had recovered from COVID-19. Source material: PBMCs or T cells enriched from blood (not recorded which). This chain connects TRBV5-6 to TRBJ1-3; D is possibly TRBD1 (6 bases). The CDR3 protein is CASFWGQSGGNTIYF. CDR3 coding DNA: TGTGCCAGCTTCTGGGGACAATCAGGAGGAAACACCATATATTTT. The whole variable domain, filled in from reference TRBV5-6 and TRBJ1-3, reads DAGVTQSPTHLIKTRGQQVTLRCSPKSGHDTVSWYQQALGQGPQFIFQYYEEEERQRGNFPDRFSGHQFPNYSSELNVNALLLGDSALYLCASFWGQSGGNTIYFGEGSWLTVV.